This entry lists 20 T cell receptor beta chains sequenced from one sample in a study of spatial heterogeneity in lung cancer. TCRdb re-called the 5' RACE reads with MiXCR, one entry per CDR3 protein. Of around 45,000 distinct CDR3 sequences in the sample, about 10% are singletons; the top ten hold approximately 38%. Time point reported: sample taken at primary tumor resection. The input material, whole RNA from tumor, nontumor lung or frozen PBMC, was sequenced unsorted. Sequences were derived from PBMCs, sampled at surgery. Receptors were obtained from a female donor with early-stage non-small cell lung cancer.

This clonotype was counted between two and nine times. This rearrangement joins TRBV10-3 to TRBJ2-3; D is tentatively TRBD1 or TRBD2 (5 bases each). The germline V and J ends were trimmed by 6 bases and 6 bases, with 7 bases remaining between them. The germline V gene encodes CDR1 ENHRY and CDR2 SYGVKD. The CDR3 covers 11 residues. Written as DNA, the CDR3 is TGTGCCATCAGATGGGGGGATACGCAGTATTTT. Amino acid sequence: CAIRWGDTQYF.

V is TRBV3-1 and J is TRBJ1-5; D remains unclear. Germline loops: CDR1 LGHDT, CDR2 YNNKEL (reference sequence). V lost 4 bases to trimming and J lost 7 bases, with 17 bases between them. The CDR3 is 15 amino acids. CDR3 coding DNA: TGTGCCAGCAGCCCGACACGTTCCTCCATCCAGCCCCAGCATTTT. Its protein product is CASSPTRSSIQPQHF.

The chain recombines TRBV2 with TRBJ2-3; D is uncertain. Between the trimmed V and J ends, which lost 2 bases and 2 bases, there was a span of 11 bases. The CDR3 is 15 amino acids. CDR1 and CDR2 from the germline V gene are SNHLY and FYNNEI. The CDR3 region has the DNA TGTGCCAGCAGTGAACCGGTAGTTAACACAGATACGCAGTATTTT. It translates to CASSEPVVNTDTQYF.

V and J are TRBV6-1 and TRBJ1-3; D is unclear. In germline, CDR1 is MNHNS, CDR2 SASEGT. Trimming pared 4 bases from V and 0 bases from J, leaving 13 bases between. This CDR3 has 16 residues. Here the CDR3 DNA reads TGTGCCAGCAGTGGACACACCGGCGTCTCTGGAAACACCATATATTTT. Translation gives CASSGHTGVSGNTIYF.

This chain joins TRBV2 and TRBJ2-7; the D is unclear. Germline CDR1 reads SNHLY; CDR2 reads FYNNEI. This CDR3 has 14 residues. V was shortened by 4 bases and J by 6 bases, with 16 bases between the two germline ends. CDR3 amino acids: CASSAGLSPLEQYF. Written as DNA, the CDR3 is TGTGCCAGCAGTGCCGGGCTCTCTCCTCTCGAGCAGTACTTC.

V gene TRBV3-1 combines with J gene TRBJ2-2; D gene uncertain. The CDR3 runs to 14 residues. Germline CDR1 reads LGHDT; CDR2 reads YNNKEL (reference sequence). Trimming took off 1 base at V and 8 bases at J, with 11 bases between the two ends. The CDR3 nucleotides are TGTGCCAGCAGCCAAGGGGTCCCCGGTGGGGAGCTGTTTTTT. It is translated as CASSQGVPGGELFF.

The chain employs TRBV7-6 and TRBJ2-7, with D perhaps matching TRBD2 (5 bases). CDR1 is SGHVS, CDR2 FNYEAQ, per germline. Trimming took off 0 bases at V and 2 bases at J, with 11 bases between the two ends. The CDR3 runs to 15 residues. CDR3 bases: TGTGCCAGCAGCTTAGCTTCCACGGGGACCTACGAGCAGTACTTC. It translates to CASSLASTGTYEQYF.

Only a few counts were recorded for this clonotype. V usage is TRBV19 and J usage is TRBJ1-5; D not certain. Germline CDR1 and CDR2: LNHDA and SQIVND (reference sequence). The CDR3 is 14 residues long. With 2 bases removed from V and 5 bases from J, the gap between germline ends came to 10 bases. This CDR3 is CASSIRAMDQPQHF. CDR3 coding DNA: TGTGCCAGTAGTATACGGGCAATGGATCAGCCCCAGCATTTT.

This clonotype was seen a few times. The chain recombines TRBV28 with TRBJ1-6, with a possible D match to TRBD1 (6 bases). The CDR3 covers 13 residues. With 6 bases removed from V and 10 bases from J, the gap between germline ends came to 13 bases. CDR1 is MDHEN, CDR2 SYDVKM, per germline. The CDR3 DNA reads TGTGCCAGCAGGGCGGGGGCGGGATCACCCCTCCACTTT. Protein: CASRAGAGSPLHF.

The table lists this clonotype with a few counts. V and J are TRBV20-1 and TRBJ2-7; the D call may be TRBD1 or TRBD2 (5 bases each). The germline V gene encodes CDR1 DFQATT and CDR2 SNEGSKA (reference sequence). V was pared by 3 bases and J by 7 bases, with 10 bases between. This CDR3 has 11 residues. The CDR3 sequence: CSASEGREQYF. In DNA, the CDR3 is TGCAGTGCTAGTGAGGGGCGGGAGCAGTACTTC.

This clonotype was found many times. The V gene is TRBV3-1, the J gene TRBJ1-5; D may be TRBD1 (5 bases). In germline, CDR1 is LGHDT, CDR2 YNNKEL (reference sequence). This CDR3 is built from 13 residues. Trimming pared 4 bases from V and 3 bases from J, leaving 7 bases between. For the CDR3, the DNA is TGTGCCAGCAGCCCCAGGGACAATCAGCCCCAGCATTTT. It translates to CASSPRDNQPQHF.

This clonotype was seen more than once but under ten times. The chain recombines TRBV7-9 with TRBJ1-3, with D unresolved. Per the germline V gene, CDR1 is SEHNR and CDR2 is FQNEAQ (reference sequence). With 1 base removed from V and 3 bases from J, the gap between germline ends came to 13 bases. This CDR3 is 16 amino acids long. The CDR3 nucleotides read TGTGCCAGCAGCTTAGACGCAGGCAACGGTGGAAACACCATATATTTT. Translating gives CASSLDAGNGGNTIYF.

This clonotype was counted many times. The gene calls are TRBV7-2 and TRBJ2-2, with TRBD1 matching over 8 bases. CDR1 and CDR2 from the germline V gene are SGHTA and FQGNSA. The CDR3 totals 14 residues. V lost 8 bases and J lost 7; bases outside the gene matches: 9. This CDR3 is CASASRDRRGELFF. For the CDR3, the DNA is TGTGCCAGCGCTAGCCGGGACAGGCGCGGGGAGCTGTTTTTT.

This clonotype was seen repeatedly, ten times or more. The V and J genes are TRBV14 and TRBJ2-2; D is undetermined. CDR3 length equals 14 residues. Trimming left V 5 bases short and J 5 bases short, with 12 bases between. Germline CDR1 reads SGHDN; CDR2 reads FVKESK. The CDR3 nucleotides read TGTGCCAGCAGCGCATCCTCTCTAACCGGGGAGCTGTTTTTT. Its translation is CASSASSLTGELFF.

The chain links TRBV10-3 to TRBJ1-1; D is unresolved. Germline assignment: CDR1 ENHRY and CDR2 SYGVKD. V was cut by 0 bases and J by 3 bases, with 11 bases left in between. This CDR3 has 15 residues. The CDR3 coding sequence is TGTGCCATCAGTGAGTCTATGGGGTTGGACACTGAAGCTTTCTTT. Its translation: CAISESMGLDTEAFF.

This clonotype was found many times. This sequence joins TRBV5-1 and TRBJ1-1, with D possibly being TRBD1 (6 bases). Germline CDR1 reads SGHRS; CDR2 reads YFSETQ. The V and J ends lost 4 bases and 4 bases respectively, with 17 bases between them. The CDR3 covers 15 residues. The chain's CDR3 is CASSQYRAQGTEAFF. The CDR3 region has the DNA TGCGCCAGCAGCCAATACAGGGCTCAAGGCACTGAAGCTTTCTTT.

The CDR3 spells CSATKGGTHNQPQHF. CDR3 nucleotides: TGCAGTGCCACGAAGGGGGGCACCCACAATCAGCCCCAGCATTTT. This chain joins TRBV20-1 and TRBJ1-5, with D maybe TRBD1 (6 bases). The CDR3 sequence is 15 residues long. Germline CDR1 DFQATT, CDR2 SNEGSKA (reference sequence). The germline V and J ends were trimmed by 6 bases and 3 bases, with 18 bases remaining between them.

This clonotype was picked up a small number of times. The CDR3 DNA reads TGTGCCAGCAGCGGATCCGGGACAGGGGTTTCCCTGAGGTTCACAGATACGCAGTATTTT. Translated: CASSGSGTGVSLRFTDTQYF. The chain couples TRBV7-9 to TRBJ2-3; the match to TRBD1 covers 10 bases. The V and J ends lost 5 bases and 2 bases, in that order; junction bases with no gene match: 19. The CDR3 loop spans 20 amino acids. Germline CDR1 and CDR2: SEHNR and FQNEAQ (reference sequence).

This clonotype was counted at least ten times. CDR3 in amino acids: CASSPQLAGETIQYF. CDR3 bases: TGTGCCAGCAGTCCTCAGCTAGCGGGGGAGACCATTCAGTACTTC. V gene TRBV28 combines with J gene TRBJ2-4, with TRBD2 identical over 10 bases. This CDR3 has 15 residues. Per germline, CDR1 MDHEN and CDR2 SYDVKM. J was trimmed by 9 bases and V by 5 bases; bases with no gene match: 10.

The rearrangement joins TRBV2 to TRBJ2-2; D possibly corresponds to TRBD1 (5 bases). The CDR3 is 12 amino acids. V lost 6 bases to trimming and J lost 6 bases, with 8 bases between them. From germline, CDR1 is SNHLY and CDR2 FYNNEI. The CDR3 DNA follows: TGTGCCAGCAGAGGGGTGCCCGGGGAGCTGTTTTTT. Translation: CASRGVPGELFF.